This TCR beta chain appears in the sequencing data of a study of blood T cell repertoires in COVID-19 (dated by TCRdb to 2018 to 2020). Regarding the research as a whole: Samples from collaborators originated in the United States, Italy and Spain and spanned both the acute and convalescent phases of COVID-19. Subjects who had been exposed to COVID-19, were actively infected with it, or had recovered from it provided the deeply sampled blood TCRbeta repertoires that made up the dataset. The samples were drawn from the first 160 participants of the ongoing ImmuneRACE study and from more than 1,000 subjects provided by 6 global collaborators. Nearly every sample came with metadata listing a de-identified subject ID, COVID-19 status, age in years and sex. Where HLA class I and class II types were available, the types were taken from metadata supplied by the sample provider, not from assay-based typing. The repertoires were released in a freely available public database intended as a resource for research on the immune response to SARS-CoV-2. The prospective study material was composed of cDNA or gDNA derived from T cells, B-cell-depleted T cells, or PBMCs. On the study overall, not on this receptor specifically: The amount of clinical and demographic metadata varied by source and participant and was provided uncurated.

V and J are trimmed by 2 bases and 3 bases, and the gene matches miss 5 bases of the junction. The CDR3, cysteine through phenylalanine, is 16 amino acids long. Only the CDR3 DNA is retained, 48 bases long and in frame from the first base. CDR1 is given as KGHSH and CDR2 as LQKENI, both from the germline V gene. One collaborating source in Seattle enrolled patients while the patients were actively infected and followed the patients over time throughout the course of disease. Each collaborating institution followed its own protocols to collect whole blood in K2EDTA tubes. For TCRbeta analysis, collaborator samples were shipped as frozen whole blood, as isolated PBMCs, or as DNA extracted from either sample type. TCRbeta CDR3 regions were amplified from genomic DNA using the immunoSEQ Assay, a bias-controlled multiplex PCR. The original pipeline was this. The number of nucleated cells in each sample was estimated from the amplification of reference gene primers within the assay. Sequence reads were collapsed and filtered to measure the absolute abundance of every unique TCRbeta CDR3 rearrangement. For each sample, productive Simpson clonality was calculated as the square root of Simpson's diversity index over productive rearrangements. The table comes from immuneACCESS by way of TCRdb, which keeps in-frame sequences with V and J called. Part of the clones is missing from these tables; in studies checked, under half for an unresolved V gene and the rest for unknown reasons. V, J and clone size reflect that table, while D and trimming were determined from the DNA. The sample table records hundreds of thousands of clones; approximately 86% of these occur just once. 10% to 15% of the sample belongs to the ten largest clones.

A note on this clone: Its antigen is still unknown. No much larger clone is present one base from it, and per-base qualities are unavailable.

This sequence uses TRBV18 and TRBJ2-2; 8 central nucleotides agree with TRBD1. The sample consisted of peripheral blood. This TCR was sampled from a woman in her seventies with COVID-19, enrolled during active disease. The DNA sequence is TGTGCCAGCTCACCAAGGACAGGGTTGGACACCGGGGAGCTGTTTTTT. It specifies CASSPRTGLDTGELFF.